This T cell receptor (beta chain) was sequenced during a study of blood T cells in healthy people across ages. Findings and caveats of the study: The unsorted PBMCs prevented any conclusive comparison of naive versus antigen-experienced cells.

Together with a sample-barcoded 5' primer, a J-beta primer mix was included in a second PCR lasting roughly 6 to 12 cycles. TCRdb ran MiXCR on the 5' RACE reads and lists one entry per CDR3 protein. The table includes over 300,000 distinct CDR3 sequences, more than 45% detected once. With respect to this clonotype: Antigen specificity is unknown.

Germline trimming cut 6 bases from V and 12 bases from J; bases unmatched to any gene: 11. The length of the CDR3 is 16 residues. The sequenced sample consisted of blood. V and J are TRBV12-3 or TRBV12-4 and TRBJ2-1; TRBD2 matches at 16 bases. This TCR was sampled from a man aged 60 to 75 in good health. CDR3 in amino acids: CASSPGLAGGPVGQFF. CDR3 nucleotides: TGTGCCAGCAGCCCGGGACTAGCGGGAGGGCCGGTCGGGCAGTTCTTC.